This T cell receptor (beta chain) is from a study of blood T cell repertoires in COVID-19. Looking at the study overall: Samples came from the United States, Italy and Spain, spanning acute and convalescent COVID-19. T cells, B-cell-depleted T cells, or PBMCs supplied cDNA or gDNA.

The CDR3 extends over 18 amino acids. Germline V CDR1 and CDR2: MGHDK, SYGVNS. Germline trimming cut 2 bases from V and 1 base from J; bases unmatched to any gene: 12. Under the authors' procedure: Amplification of reference gene primers was used by the study to estimate nucleated cell counts. Clones were read by immunoSEQ multiplex PCR, and TCRdb kept only the in-frame ones, dropping some. Clonal size and the V and J genes are those of that table, whereas D and trimming came from the DNA. Among 150,000 to 180,000 clones, around 83% were seen once, and the ten largest hold roughly 12%. The sample was peripheral blood. The receptor comes from a woman in her sixties with COVID-19, enrolled during active disease. V is TRBV25-1 and J is TRBJ1-2, with 8 bases identical to TRBD1. The CDR3 here is CASSEARVGRGRNYGYTF. The DNA for the CDR3 is TGTGCCAGCAGTGAAGCGCGAGTAGGCAGGGGGCGTAACTATGGCTACACCTTC.